This T cell receptor beta chain was captured by sequencing in a study of blood T cell repertoires in COVID-19. Study-level information: Samples came from the United States, Italy and Spain, spanning acute and convalescent COVID-19. The analysed material was cDNA or gDNA that came from T cells, B-cell-depleted T cells, or PBMCs.

Original analysis: The authors estimated nucleated cell counts from reference gene primer amplification. Generated by immunoSEQ multiplex PCR, the TCRdb table keeps only in-frame clones and is missing some. D and trimming come from the DNA, and the V and J calls and clone size come from that table. The profile covers around 59,000 clones, with almost 90% appearing a single time and under 5.5% taken by the ten largest. The CDR3 extends over 16 amino acids. V shed 5 bases and J shed 2 bases, with 16 bases lying between them. The germline V gene encodes CDR1 SGHAT and CDR2 FQNNGV. The chain is built from TRBV11-2 and TRBJ2-1; D gene ambiguous. Source material: peripheral blood. The receptor was derived from a man in his 60s with acute or convalescent COVID-19. The CDR3 loop reads CASSRRDGLTYNEQFF. The CDR3 bases are TGTGCCAGCAGCCGGAGAGACGGCTTAACCTACAATGAGCAGTTCTTC.